The rows below give T cell receptor beta chains drawn from one sample of a study of blood T cell repertoires in COVID-19. Generated by immunoSEQ multiplex PCR, the TCRdb table keeps only in-frame clones and is missing some. The sample carries approximately 260,000 clones, 80% to 90% recorded once. Sequencing was performed on PBMCs or T cells enriched from blood (not recorded which). The source of these receptors is a man in his thirties or forties with acute COVID-19. The CDR3 runs from the conserved cysteine through the conserved F or W. D genes are given only for firm matches. The size field is filled for only some rows; it gives once, few, many or a size class.

clone_size j_call d_call v_call cdr3_nt cdr3_aa
few TRBJ2-3 - TRBV6-5 TGTGCCAGCACGGTGCAGGGCACAGATACGCAGTATTTT CASTVQGTDTQYF
- TRBJ2-1 - TRBV7-7 TGTGCTAGCAGTAGGGGCCATGAGCAGTTCTTC CASSRGHEQFF
many TRBJ1-1 - TRBV23-1 TGCGCCAGCAGCGGAGGACGGATAGAGAACACTGAAGCTTTCTTT CASSGGRIENTEAFF
many TRBJ2-1 TRBD2 TRBV16 TGTGCCAGCAGCCAATCGGCGACTAGCGGGAATGAGCAGTTCTTC CASSQSATSGNEQFF
- TRBJ2-2 TRBD2 TRBV7-8 TGTGCCAGCAGCTTAGTGGTCCAGCGGGGGTACACCGGGGAGCTGTTTTTT CASSLVVQRGYTGELFF
- TRBJ1-1 - TRBV19 TGTGCCAGTAGTATCAGCAGGGGCCCGAACACTGAAGCTTTCTTT CASSISRGPNTEAFF
- TRBJ1-2 TRBD1 TRBV5-4 TGTGCCAGCAGCTCCATTGGACAGGGAAGGGGAGGCTACACCTTC CASSSIGQGRGGYTF
- TRBJ1-2 TRBD1 TRBV7-9 TGTGCCAGCAGCTTAGCCGGACAGGGGGCCTCCTATGGCTACACCTTC CASSLAGQGASYGYTF
few TRBJ2-2 - TRBV7-6 TGTGCCAGCAGCTTTCTCGGGGGTACCGGGGAGCTGTTTTTT CASSFLGGTGELFF
- TRBJ1-4 TRBD1 TRBV6-5 TGTGCCAGCAGTTACGGCGGGACAGCTAATGAAAAACTGTTTTTT CASSYGGTANEKLFF
- TRBJ1-1 - TRBV15 TGTGCCACCAGCACCAGTGCATATTACACTGAAGCTTTCTTT CATSTSAYYTEAFF
once TRBJ1-3 TRBD1 TRBV28 TGTGCCAGCAGTTTATCCGGGACAGGGGGCACTGGAAACACCATATATTTT CASSLSGTGGTGNTIYF
- TRBJ1-5 TRBD1 TRBV28 TGTGCCAGCAGTTCAGGGACAGCCAGTAATCAGCCCCAGCATTTT CASSSGTASNQPQHF
- TRBJ2-2 TRBD1 TRBV2 TGTGCCAGCAAAATAACCGGGACAGGGCCCACCGGGGAGCTGTTTTTT CASKITGTGPTGELFF
once TRBJ2-1 TRBD1 TRBV19 TGTGCCAGTAGTATAGCGGGACAGAGCTCCTACAATGAGCAGTTCTTC CASSIAGQSSYNEQFF
- TRBJ1-3 - TRBV24-1 TGTGCCGCATCGGACAGCTCTGGAAACACCATATATTTT CAASDSSGNTIYF